Each of the 15 T cell receptor beta chains below was sequenced from the same sample in a study of blood T cell repertoires in COVID-19. Profiling relied on immunoSEQ multiplex PCR, and the TCRdb table lists in-frame clones only, not all of them. The repertoire has 200,000 or so clones, about nine tenths of them found once; the top ten carry about 7%. Sequenced input: PBMCs or T cells enriched from blood (not recorded which). Source of these receptors: a man aged 25 to 45 in a cohort exposed to, infected with or recovered from COVID-19 (not recorded which).

The chain is built from TRBV19 and TRBJ1-6; 9 bases are a match to TRBD1. Germline-derived CDR1 and CDR2 are LNHDA and SQIVND (reference sequence). The CDR3 has 16 amino acids. V shed 6 bases, J shed 7 bases, and the junction held 10 bases outside the gene matches. The CDR3 region has the DNA TGTGCCAGTAGGCACTCTTCCGGGACAGGGAATTCACCCCTCCACTTT. This encodes CASRHSSGTGNSPLHF.

The rearrangement uses TRBV5-1 and TRBJ1-5; 9 bases align to TRBD1. The CDR3 consists of 15 residues. Germline assignment: CDR1 SGHRS and CDR2 YFSETQ. V lost 0 bases and J lost 4; bases outside the gene matches: 2. The CDR3 sequence is CASSLGQGGNQPQHF. DNA of the CDR3: TGCGCCAGCAGCTTGGGACAGGGGGGGAATCAGCCCCAGCATTTT.

V and J are TRBV3-1 (or the pseudogene TRBV3-2) and TRBJ2-1; 13 bases agree with TRBD2. With 4 bases clipped from V and 9 bases from J, the junction kept 6 bases outside the gene matches. From germline, CDR1 is LGHDT and CDR2 YNNKEL (reference sequence). This CDR3 comprises 15 residues. The CDR3 sequence: CASSLGTSGNAEQFF. For the CDR3, the DNA is TGTGCCAGCAGCCTTGGGACTAGCGGGAACGCTGAGCAGTTCTTC.

The chain combines TRBV6-5 with TRBJ2-7; the match to TRBD2 covers 9 bases. The CDR3 is 16 amino acids. Germline V gene data show CDR1 as MNHEY and CDR2 as SVGAGI. V trimming: 4 bases; J trimming: 0 bases; junction bases outside the gene matches: 7. In DNA form, the CDR3 reads TGTGCCAGCAGTTCACAGACTAGCGGAAACTCCTACGAGCAGTACTTC. This gives the protein CASSSQTSGNSYEQYF.

This clone was recorded only once. The CDR3 DNA reads TGTGCCAGCAGCCAAGAAAGGGACAGGCAAAACTATGGCTACACCTTC. It yields the protein CASSQERDRQNYGYTF. This chain uses TRBV4-2 with TRBJ1-2; 8 bases map to TRBD1. The CDR3 contains 16 residues. Per the germline V gene, CDR1 is LGHNA and CDR2 is YNFKEQ. V lost 0 bases and J lost 2; bases outside the gene matches: 5.

This chain links TRBV7-3 with TRBJ2-3, with a possible D match to TRBD2 (6 bases). Germline CDR1 SGHTA, CDR2 FQGTGA. Between the trimmed V and J ends, which lost 2 bases and 3 bases, there was a span of 12 bases. This CDR3 contains 15 residues. CDR3 loop: CASSLGGRGTDTQYF. Here the CDR3 DNA reads TGTGCCAGCAGCTTAGGGGGGAGAGGGACAGATACGCAGTATTTT.

This chain uses TRBV28 with TRBJ2-3; the match to TRBD2 covers 10 bases. Trimming cost V 1 base and J 1 base; bases outside gene matches: 5. Germline V gene lookup returns CDR1 MDHEN and CDR2 SYDVKM. This CDR3 has 17 residues. The CDR3: CASSLSSLAGGTDTQYF. For the CDR3, the DNA is TGTGCCAGCAGTTTATCCTCGCTAGCGGGAGGCACAGATACGCAGTATTTT.

J is TRBJ1-4 and V is TRBV13; possible D gene TRBD1, 5 bases. The length of the CDR3 is 13 residues. CDR1 is PRHDT, CDR2 FYEKMQ, per germline (reference sequence). V was cut by 6 bases and J by 7 bases, with 12 bases left in between. CDR3 sequence: CASRVGGVEKLFF. Written as DNA, the CDR3 is TGTGCCAGCAGAGTTGGGGGGGTTGAAAAACTGTTTTTT. Full variable domain (remainder filled in from reference TRBV13 and TRBJ1-4): AAGVIQSPRHLIKEKRETATLKCYPIPRHDTVYWYQQGPGQDPQFLISFYEKMQSDKGSIPDRFSAQQFSDYHSELNMSSLELGDSALYFCASRVGGVEKLFFGSGTQLSVL.

The J gene is TRBJ1-1, the V gene TRBV20-1, with D possibly being TRBD1 (6 bases). The V and J ends lost 3 bases and 1 base respectively, with 9 bases between them. This CDR3 spans 13 amino acids. Germline V lookup: CDR1 DFQATT, CDR2 SNEGSKA (reference sequence). CDR3 region: CSASLQGNTEAFF. CDR3 in DNA: TGCAGTGCTAGTTTACAGGGGAACACTGAAGCTTTCTTT.

J is TRBJ1-6 and V is TRBV9; 7 nucleotides line up with TRBD1. J was trimmed by 10 bases and V by 3 bases; bases with no gene match: 10. The CDR3 runs to 15 residues. Germline CDR1 SGDLS, CDR2 YYNGEE. The CDR3 sequence is CASSEGTALQSPLHF. As DNA, the CDR3 is TGTGCCAGCAGCGAGGGGACAGCACTTCAATCACCCCTCCACTTT.

The chain combines TRBV28 with TRBJ2-7; D might be TRBD2 (5 bases). The V end lost 7 bases, the J end lost 2 bases, and 18 bases lay between the germline ends. CDR3 length: 15 residues. The germline V gene has CDR1 MDHEN and CDR2 SYDVKM. The CDR3 bases are TGTGCCAGCACCGAACGGCGCGGAGGTCCCTACGAGCAGTACTTC. It codes for CASTERRGGPYEQYF.

This clone was detected a few times. The chain couples TRBV6-1 to TRBJ1-5, with no clear D. There are 12 residues in the CDR3. V shed 2 bases and J shed 5 bases, with 4 bases lying between them. Germline V CDR1 and CDR2: MNHNS, SASEGT. CDR3 residues: CASSEYYQPQHF. The CDR3 DNA sequence: TGTGCCAGCAGTGAATACTATCAGCCCCAGCATTTT.

The V and J genes are TRBV6-5 and TRBJ1-5; D is undetermined. This CDR3 has 14 residues. CDR1 and CDR2 (germline): MNHEY, SVGAGI. Deletions cut 8 bases from V and 6 bases from J, with 17 bases between. CDR3 region: CASGMSEAGQPQHF. The CDR3 DNA sequence: TGTGCCAGCGGTATGTCGGAGGCGGGTCAGCCCCAGCATTTT.

The chain uses TRBV5-6 and TRBJ2-1; 8 nucleotides agree with TRBD2. Unmatched junction bases numbered 5, after V lost 4 bases and J lost 2 bases. CDR1 and CDR2 (germline): SGHDT, YYEEEE. This CDR3 region has 15 residues. Here the CDR3 reads CASSDGLATYNEQFF. In DNA, the CDR3 is TGTGCCAGCAGCGATGGACTAGCCACCTACAATGAGCAGTTCTTC.

Note on this clone: At one end the junction does not follow the germline gene, possibly because of a read error. The CDR3 nucleotides read TGTGCCAGCAGTTTTCAGACAGCTCTTGGGTGGTCCTTT. Translation: CASSFQTALGWSF. The gene calls are TRBV12-3 or TRBV12-4 and TRBJ1-1, with a possible D match to TRBD1 (5 bases). The CDR3 runs 13 residues.